This TCR beta chain is drawn from a study of T cell repertoires in cytomegalovirus infection. About the study: Matching HLA type, along with CMV infection, was indicated by public TCR beta signatures. Study results and caveats: Dominating the ex vivo response were TCR beta clonotypes that were CMV-specific and HLA-C-restricted. Individuals carrying CMV plus the relevant HLA were identified by cumulative frequency of public TCR beta families.

V was clipped by 8 bases and J by 7 bases; unmatched bases: 8. Germline loops: CDR1 MNHEY, CDR2 SVGAGI. The CDR3 is 15 amino acids. Concerning this clonotype: Its antigen is not identified.

TCRdb re-derived calls from the reads in MiXCR, one entry per CDR3 protein. Here the sample spans more than 85,000 distinct CDR3 sequences, around 22% being singletons. This chain joins TRBV6-5 and TRBJ1-6; 10 nucleotides match TRBD1. The specimen sequenced was CD8+ T cells from PBMCs. The origin of this receptor is a human donor in good health (CMV status not recorded). Some clones in this sample may be carry-over from other donors' samples. The CDR3 nucleotides read TGTGCCAGCCACGAGACAGGGGGCGAAAATTCACCCCTCCACTTT. As protein: CASHETGGENSPLHF.